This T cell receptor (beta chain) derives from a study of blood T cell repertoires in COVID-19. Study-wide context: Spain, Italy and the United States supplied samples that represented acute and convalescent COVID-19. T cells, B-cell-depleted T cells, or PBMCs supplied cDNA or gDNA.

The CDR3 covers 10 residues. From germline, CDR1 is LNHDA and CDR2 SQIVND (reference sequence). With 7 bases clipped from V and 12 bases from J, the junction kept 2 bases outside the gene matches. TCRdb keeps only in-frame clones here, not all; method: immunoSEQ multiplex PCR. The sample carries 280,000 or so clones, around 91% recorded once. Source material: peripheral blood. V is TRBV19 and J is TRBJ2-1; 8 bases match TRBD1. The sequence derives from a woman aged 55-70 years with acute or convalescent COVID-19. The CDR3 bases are TGTGCCAGTAAGGGACAGGCGCAGTTCTTC. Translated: CASKGQAQFF.